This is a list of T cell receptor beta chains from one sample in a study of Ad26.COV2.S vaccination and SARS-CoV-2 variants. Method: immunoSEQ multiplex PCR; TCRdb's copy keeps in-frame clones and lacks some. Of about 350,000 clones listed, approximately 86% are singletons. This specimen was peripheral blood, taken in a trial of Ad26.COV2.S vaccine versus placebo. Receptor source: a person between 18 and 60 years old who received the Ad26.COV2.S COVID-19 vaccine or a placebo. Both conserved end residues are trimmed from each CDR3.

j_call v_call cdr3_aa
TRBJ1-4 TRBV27 ASSRDRSNEKLF
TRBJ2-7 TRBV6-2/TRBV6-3 ASSYVGGVGYEQY
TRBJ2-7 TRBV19 ASRSNGAVEQY
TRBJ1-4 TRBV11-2 ASSLAGGSVEKLF
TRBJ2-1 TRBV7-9 ASSSLDASYNEQF
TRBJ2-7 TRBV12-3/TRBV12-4 ASSLGLAGLQY
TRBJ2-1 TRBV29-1 SVLISSSYNEQF
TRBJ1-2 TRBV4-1 ASSHSGTENYGYT
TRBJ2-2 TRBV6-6 ASSYTSARSGELF
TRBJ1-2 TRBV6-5 ASSSQDRFSQGYT
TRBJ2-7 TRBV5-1 ASSLEVAGGDEQY
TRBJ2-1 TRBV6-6 ASSYNTPGEQF
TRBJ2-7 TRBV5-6 ASSLAENEQY
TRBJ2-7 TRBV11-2 ASTKHPGQGYEQY
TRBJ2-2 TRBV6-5 ASSTVNTGELF
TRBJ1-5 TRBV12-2 ASRLRQYYNQPQH
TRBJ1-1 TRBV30 AWSPITGRAF
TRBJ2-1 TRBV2 ASRHPLAGGPSSYNEQF
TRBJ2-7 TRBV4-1 ASSQAGGEQY
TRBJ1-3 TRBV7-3 ASSVGTSGNTIY
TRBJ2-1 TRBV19 ASRPSLAGVNEQF
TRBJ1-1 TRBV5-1 ASSSGPGGTAEAF
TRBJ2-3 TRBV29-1 SVEDWSTDTQY
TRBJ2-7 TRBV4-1 ASSQQTSGRFNEQY
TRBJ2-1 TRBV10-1 ASTRDRGRDEQF
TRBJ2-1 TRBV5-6 ASSLANPIYNEQF
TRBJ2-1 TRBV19 ASSIEQRPYNEQF
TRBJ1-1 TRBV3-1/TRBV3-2 ASSQGGPAF
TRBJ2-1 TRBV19 ASSIGQGEQF
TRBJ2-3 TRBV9 ASSVVPGAIADTQY
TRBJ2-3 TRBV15 ATRGQSYTDTQY
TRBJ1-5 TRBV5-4 ASSLAGVDQPQH
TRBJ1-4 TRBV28 ASSFIQGREKLF
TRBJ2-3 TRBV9 ASSVEGQGLGGTDTQY
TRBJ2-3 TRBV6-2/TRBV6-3 ASSYPPQDPLDTQY
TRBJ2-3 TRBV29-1 SVGQGLAGADTQY
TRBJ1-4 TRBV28 ASSFPQRATNEKLF
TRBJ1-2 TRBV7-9 ASSFADSYGYT
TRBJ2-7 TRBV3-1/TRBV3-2 ASSLRDNYEQY